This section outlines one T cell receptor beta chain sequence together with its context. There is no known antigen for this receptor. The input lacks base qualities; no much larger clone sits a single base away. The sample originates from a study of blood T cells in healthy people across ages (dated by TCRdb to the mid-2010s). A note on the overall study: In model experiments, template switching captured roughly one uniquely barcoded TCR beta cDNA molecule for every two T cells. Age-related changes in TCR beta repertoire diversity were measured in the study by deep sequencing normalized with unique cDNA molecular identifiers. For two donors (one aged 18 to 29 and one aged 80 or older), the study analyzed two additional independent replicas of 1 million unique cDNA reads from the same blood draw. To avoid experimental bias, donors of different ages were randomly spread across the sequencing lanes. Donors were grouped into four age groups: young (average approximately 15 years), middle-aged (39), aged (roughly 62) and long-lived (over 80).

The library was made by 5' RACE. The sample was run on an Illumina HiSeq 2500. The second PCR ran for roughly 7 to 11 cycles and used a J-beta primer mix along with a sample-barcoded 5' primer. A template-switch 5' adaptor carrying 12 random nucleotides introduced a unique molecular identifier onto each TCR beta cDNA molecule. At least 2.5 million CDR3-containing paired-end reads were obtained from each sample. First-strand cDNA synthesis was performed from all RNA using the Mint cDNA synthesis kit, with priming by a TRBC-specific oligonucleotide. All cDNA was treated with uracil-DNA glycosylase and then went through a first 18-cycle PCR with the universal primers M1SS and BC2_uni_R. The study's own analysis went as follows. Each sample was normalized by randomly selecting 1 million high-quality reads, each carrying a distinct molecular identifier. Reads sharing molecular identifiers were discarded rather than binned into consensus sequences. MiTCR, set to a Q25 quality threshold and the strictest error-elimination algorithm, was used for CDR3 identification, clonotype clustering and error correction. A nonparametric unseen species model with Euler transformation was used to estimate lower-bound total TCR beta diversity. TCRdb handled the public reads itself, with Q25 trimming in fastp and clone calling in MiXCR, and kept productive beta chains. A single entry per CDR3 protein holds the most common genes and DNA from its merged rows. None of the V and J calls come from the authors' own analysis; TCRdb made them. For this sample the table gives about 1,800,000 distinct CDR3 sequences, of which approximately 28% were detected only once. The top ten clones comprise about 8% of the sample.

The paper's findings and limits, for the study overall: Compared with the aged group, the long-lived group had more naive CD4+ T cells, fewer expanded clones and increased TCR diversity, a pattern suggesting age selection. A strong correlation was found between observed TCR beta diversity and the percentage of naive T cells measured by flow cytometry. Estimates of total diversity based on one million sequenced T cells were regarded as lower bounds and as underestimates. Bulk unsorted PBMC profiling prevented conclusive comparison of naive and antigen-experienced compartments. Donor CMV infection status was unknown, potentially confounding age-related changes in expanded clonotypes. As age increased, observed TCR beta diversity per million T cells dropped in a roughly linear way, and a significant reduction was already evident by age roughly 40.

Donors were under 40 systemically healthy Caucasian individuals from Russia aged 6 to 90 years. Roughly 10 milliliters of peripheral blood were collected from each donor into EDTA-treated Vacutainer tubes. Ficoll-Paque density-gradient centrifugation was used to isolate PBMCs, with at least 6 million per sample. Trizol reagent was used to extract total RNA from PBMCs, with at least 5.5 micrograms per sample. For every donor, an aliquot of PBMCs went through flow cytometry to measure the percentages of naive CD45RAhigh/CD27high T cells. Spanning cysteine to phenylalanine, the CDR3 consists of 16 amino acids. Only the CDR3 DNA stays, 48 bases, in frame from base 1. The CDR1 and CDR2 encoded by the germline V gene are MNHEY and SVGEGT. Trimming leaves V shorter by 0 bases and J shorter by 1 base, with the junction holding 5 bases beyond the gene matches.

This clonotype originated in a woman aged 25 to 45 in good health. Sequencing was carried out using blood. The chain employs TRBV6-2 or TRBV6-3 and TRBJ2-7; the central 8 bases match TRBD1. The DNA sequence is TGTGCCAGCAGTTACTCCCGACAGGGGCTTTCCTACGAGCAGTACTTC. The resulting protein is CASSYSRQGLSYEQYF.